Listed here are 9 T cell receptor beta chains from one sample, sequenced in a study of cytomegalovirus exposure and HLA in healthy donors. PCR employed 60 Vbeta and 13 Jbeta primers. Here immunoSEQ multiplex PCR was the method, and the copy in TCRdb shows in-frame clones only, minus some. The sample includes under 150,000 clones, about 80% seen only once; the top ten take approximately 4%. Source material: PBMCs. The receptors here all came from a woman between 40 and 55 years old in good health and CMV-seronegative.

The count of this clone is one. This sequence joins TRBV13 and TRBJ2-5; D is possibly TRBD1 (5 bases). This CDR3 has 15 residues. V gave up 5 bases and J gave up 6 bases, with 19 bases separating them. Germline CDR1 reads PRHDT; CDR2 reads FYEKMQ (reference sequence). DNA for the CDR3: TGTGCCAGCAGCCCTCGGTCAGGGCGATTGCAGACCCAGTACTTC. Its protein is CASSPRSGRLQTQYF.

CDR3 in amino acids: CASSQEYTHRGNQPQHF. The CDR3 bases are TGCGCCAGCAGCCAAGAATACACACACAGGGGCAATCAGCCCCAGCATTTT. The chain carries TRBV4-3 and TRBJ1-5; TRBD1 is a possible D gene (6 bases). Between the trimmed V and J ends, which lost 0 bases and 2 bases, there was a span of 14 bases. The CDR3 has 17 amino acids. Per germline, CDR1 LGHNA and CDR2 YSLEER.

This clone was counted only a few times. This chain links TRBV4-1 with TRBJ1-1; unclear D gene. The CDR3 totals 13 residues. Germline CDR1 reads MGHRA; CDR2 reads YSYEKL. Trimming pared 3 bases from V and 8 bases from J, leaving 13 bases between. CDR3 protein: CASSQAWAWEAFF. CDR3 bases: TGCGCCAGCAGCCAGGCTTGGGCATGGGAAGCTTTCTTT.

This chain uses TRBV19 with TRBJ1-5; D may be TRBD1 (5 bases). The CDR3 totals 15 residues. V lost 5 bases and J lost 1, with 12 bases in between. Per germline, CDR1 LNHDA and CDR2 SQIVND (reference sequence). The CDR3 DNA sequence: TGTGCCAGTAGTCCCCAGGGTCGAAGCAATCAGCCCCAGCATTTT. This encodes CASSPQGRSNQPQHF.

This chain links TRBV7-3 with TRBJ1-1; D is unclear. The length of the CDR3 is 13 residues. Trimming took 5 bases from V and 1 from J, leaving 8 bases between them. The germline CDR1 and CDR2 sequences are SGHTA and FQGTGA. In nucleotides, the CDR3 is TGTGCCAGCAGCGGAGATCCGAACACTGAAGCTTTCTTT. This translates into CASSGDPNTEAFF.

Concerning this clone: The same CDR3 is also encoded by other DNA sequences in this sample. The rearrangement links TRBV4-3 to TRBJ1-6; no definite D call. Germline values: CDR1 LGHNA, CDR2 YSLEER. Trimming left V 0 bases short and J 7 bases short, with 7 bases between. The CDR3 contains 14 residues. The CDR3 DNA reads TGCGCCAGCAGCCAAGATCGCGGCAATTCACCCCTCCACTTT. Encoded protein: CASSQDRGNSPLHF.

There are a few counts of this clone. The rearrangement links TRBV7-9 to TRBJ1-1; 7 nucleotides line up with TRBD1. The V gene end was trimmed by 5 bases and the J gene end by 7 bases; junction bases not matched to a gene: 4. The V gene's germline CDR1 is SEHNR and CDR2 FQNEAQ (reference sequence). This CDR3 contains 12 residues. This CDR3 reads CASSHRDSEAFF. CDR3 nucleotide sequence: TGTGCCAGCAGCCACCGGGACAGTGAAGCTTTCTTT.

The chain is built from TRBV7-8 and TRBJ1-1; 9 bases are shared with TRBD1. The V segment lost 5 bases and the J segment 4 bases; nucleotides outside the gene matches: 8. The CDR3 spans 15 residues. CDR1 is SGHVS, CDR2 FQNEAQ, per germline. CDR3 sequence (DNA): TGTGCCAGCAGCATGACAGGGGGAAAGGTCACTGAAGCTTTCTTT. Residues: CASSMTGGKVTEAFF.

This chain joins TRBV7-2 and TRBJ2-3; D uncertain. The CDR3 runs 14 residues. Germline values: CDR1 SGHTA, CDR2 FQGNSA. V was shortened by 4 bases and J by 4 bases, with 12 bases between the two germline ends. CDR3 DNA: TGTGCCAGCAGCTCCTATTATACTCCAGATACGCAGTATTTT. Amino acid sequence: CASSSYYTPDTQYF. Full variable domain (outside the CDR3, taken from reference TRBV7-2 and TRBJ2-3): GAGVSQSPSNKVTEKGKDVELRCDPISGHTALYWYRQSLGQGLEFLIYFQGNSAPDKSGLPSDRFSAERTGGSVSTLTIQRTQQEDSAVYLCASSSYYTPDTQYFGPGTRLTVL.